These 4 T cell receptor beta chains share one sample of origin, sequenced in a study of STAT3 mutations in large granular lymphocyte leukemia. General study results and limits: In T-cell large granular lymphocyte leukemia, about half of patients showed multiple immunodominant subclonotypes.

Libraries were prepared by immunoSEQ multiplex PCR; TCRdb keeps only in-frame clonotypes and omits some of them. The data contain some 15,000 clones, 80% to 95% of them singletons. These receptors' targets are unknown. Sequenced material: peripheral blood mononuclear cells. The receptors derive from a woman aged 45-65 years with T-cell large granular lymphocyte leukemia. Some clones in this sample may be carry-over from other donors' samples.

In this sample, this clone turned up once. The CDR3 loop reads CASSAAHLAGDYGYTF. CDR3 DNA: TGCGCCAGCAGCGCGGCACATCTGGCGGGTGACTATGGCTACACCTTC. The gene calls are TRBV5-1 and TRBJ1-2; D is ambiguous. The CDR3 has 16 residues. Deletions cut 4 bases from V and 3 bases from J, with 19 bases between. Per the germline V gene, CDR1 is SGHRS and CDR2 is YFSETQ.

The chain recombines TRBV5-4 with TRBJ2-5, with 11 bases that match TRBD1. The ends lost 6 bases at V and 5 bases at J; junction bases unmatched: 9. CDR1 and CDR2 from the germline V gene are SGHNT and YYREEE (reference sequence). This CDR3 has 15 amino acids. For the CDR3, the DNA is TGTGCCAGCAACATTAGGACAGGGGGCGGTGAGACCCAGTACTTC. This encodes CASNIRTGGGETQYF.

The CDR3 spells CASSYRGQNGYTF. The CDR3 DNA sequence: TGTGCCAGCAGTTACCGGGGACAGAATGGCTACACCTTC. J is TRBJ1-2 and V is TRBV6-5; 7 bases are shared with TRBD1. This CDR3 is built from 13 residues. Germline values: CDR1 MNHEY, CDR2 SVGAGI. V lost 2 bases, J lost 6 bases, and 3 bases stayed unmatched.

This chain connects TRBV28 to TRBJ1-3, with D hard to call. Trimming took off 4 bases at V and 4 bases at J, with 8 bases between the two ends. CDR3 length equals 13 residues. Germline V gene lookup returns CDR1 MDHEN and CDR2 SYDVKM. CDR3 sequence reads: CASSSQQGNTIYF. CDR3 DNA: TGTGCCAGCAGTTCTCAGCAGGGAAACACCATATATTTT.